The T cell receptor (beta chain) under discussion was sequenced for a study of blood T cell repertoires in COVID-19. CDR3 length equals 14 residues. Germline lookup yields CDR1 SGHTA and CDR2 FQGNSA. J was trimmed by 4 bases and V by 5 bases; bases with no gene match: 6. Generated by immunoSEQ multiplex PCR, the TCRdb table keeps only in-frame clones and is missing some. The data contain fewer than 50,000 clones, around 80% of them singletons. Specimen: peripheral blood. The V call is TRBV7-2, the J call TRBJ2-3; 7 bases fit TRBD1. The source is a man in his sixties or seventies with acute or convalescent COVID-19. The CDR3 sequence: CASSRGQQADTQYF. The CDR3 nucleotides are TGTGCCAGCAGCCGGGGACAGCAAGCAGATACGCAGTATTTT.